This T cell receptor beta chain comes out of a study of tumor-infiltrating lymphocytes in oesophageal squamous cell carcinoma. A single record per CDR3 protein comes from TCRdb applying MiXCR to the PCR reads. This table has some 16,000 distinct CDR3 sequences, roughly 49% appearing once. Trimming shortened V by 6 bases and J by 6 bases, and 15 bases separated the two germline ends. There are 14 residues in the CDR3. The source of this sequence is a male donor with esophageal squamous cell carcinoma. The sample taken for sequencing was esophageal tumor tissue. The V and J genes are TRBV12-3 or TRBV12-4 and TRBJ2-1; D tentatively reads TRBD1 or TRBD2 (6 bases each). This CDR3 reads CASSPQGGINEQFF. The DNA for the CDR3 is TGTGCCAGCAGCCCACAGGGAGGAATCAATGAGCAGTTCTTC.